The 17 T cell receptor beta chains below come from one sample, sequenced in a study of early T cells in non-severe SARS-CoV-2 infection. MiXCR was run by TCRdb on the 5' RACE reads, yielding one entry per CDR3 protein. The data show about 100,000 distinct CDR3 sequences, around 13% seen once. The specimen was whole blood. The receptors come from an adult who was a healthcare worker with PCR-confirmed SARS-CoV-2 infection or an uninfected control (not recorded which).

This clonotype was observed at least ten times. The V and J genes are TRBV6-1 and TRBJ1-2, with D hard to call. Per the germline V gene, CDR1 is MNHNS and CDR2 is SASEGT. The CDR3 totals 12 residues. The V end lost 2 bases, the J end lost 8 bases, and 9 bases lay between the germline ends. CDR3 in DNA: TGTGCCAGCAGTGAAATCCCGCGGGGCTACACCTTC. Protein sequence: CASSEIPRGYTF.

This clonotype was counted many times. CDR3 region: CASSWGGLTEAFF. In DNA form, the CDR3 reads TGTGCCAGCAGCTGGGGGGGACTCACTGAAGCTTTCTTT. The chain uses TRBV7-9 and TRBJ1-1; maybe TRBD1 (5 bases). V lost 4 bases to trimming and J lost 4 bases, with 10 bases between them. The CDR3 spans 13 residues. Germline lookup yields CDR1 SEHNR and CDR2 FQNEAQ (reference sequence).

The table lists this clonotype with a few counts. The J gene is TRBJ1-5, the V gene TRBV27; 9 nucleotides align to TRBD1. With V trimmed by 10 bases and J by 2 bases, 6 bases remained unmatched. The CDR3 loop spans 14 amino acids. The germline gives CDR1 MNHEY, CDR2 SMNVEV (reference sequence). DNA of the CDR3: TGTGCCACGAGACAGGGGGAGGGCAATCAGCCCCAGCATTTT. Protein: CATRQGEGNQPQHF.

This CDR3 is CASSQRGTSLNEQFF. CDR3 nucleotides: TGTGCCAGCAGCCAAAGGGGGACTAGTCTCAATGAGCAGTTCTTC. The genes are TRBV14 and TRBJ2-1; TRBD2 matches 8 bases. CDR1 and CDR2 (germline): SGHDN, FVKESK. The CDR3 has 15 amino acids. Trimming cost V 2 bases and J 6 bases; bases outside gene matches: 6.

This clonotype was seen at least ten times. The chain links TRBV24-1 to TRBJ1-5; D perhaps matches TRBD1 (5 bases). The CDR3 loop spans 12 amino acids. Trimming took off 3 bases at V and 6 bases at J, with 5 bases between the two ends. Germline CDR1 KGHDR, CDR2 SFDVKD. The CDR3: CATSDGGQPQHF. DNA for the CDR3: TGTGCCACCAGTGATGGGGGTCAGCCCCAGCATTTT.

This clonotype was found many times. V and J are TRBV12-3 or TRBV12-4 and TRBJ2-1; no definite D call. The CDR3 sequence is 13 residues long. V lost 4 bases, J lost 0 bases, and 4 bases lay in between. DNA of the CDR3: TGTGCCAGCAGTTCAGCCTCCTACAATGAGCAGTTCTTC. This codes for CASSSASYNEQFF.

This clonotype showed up many times. The chain combines TRBV12-2 with TRBJ1-4. TRBV12-2 has pseudogene status. The CDR3 runs to 11 residues. The CDR3 region is CASRFVSGLFF. The CDR3, as DNA: TGTGCAAGTCGCTTCGTATCTGGGCTGTTTTTT.

This chain links TRBV29-1 with TRBJ1-1; D may be TRBD1 (5 bases). V was shortened by 6 bases and J by 0 bases, with 11 bases between the two germline ends. The CDR3 has 13 amino acids. The germline V gene encodes CDR1 SQVTM and CDR2 ANQGSEA. The CDR3 nucleotides are TGCAGCGTCGGTGGACACCTGAACACTGAAGCTTTCTTT. Translating gives CSVGGHLNTEAFF.

This clonotype was seen repeatedly, ten times or more. The gene calls are TRBV6-1 and TRBJ2-3; 11 bases match TRBD2. The V gene's germline CDR1 is MNHNS and CDR2 SASEGT. This CDR3 contains 16 residues. Trimming removed 6 bases from V and 2 bases from J; junction bases left unmatched: 7. CDR3 protein: CASRPPGLAVTDTQYF. CDR3 coding DNA: TGTGCCAGCAGGCCCCCGGGACTAGCGGTCACAGATACGCAGTATTTT.

This clonotype was seen more than once but under ten times. DNA of the CDR3: TGTGCCAGCTCACCCCGGACAGGGGGCTCATCTAATGAAAAACTGTTTTTT. Its protein is CASSPRTGGSSNEKLFF. The chain carries TRBV18 and TRBJ1-4, with 11 positions matching TRBD1. The length of the CDR3 is 17 residues. With V trimmed by 3 bases and J by 3 bases, 6 bases remained unmatched. CDR1 is KGHSH, CDR2 LQKENI, per germline. Combining the CDR3 with reference TRBV18 and TRBJ1-4 gives the whole variable domain NAGVMQNPRHLVRRRGQEARLRCSPMKGHSHVYWYRQLPEEGLKFMVYLQKENIIDESGMPKERFSAEFPKEGPSILRIQQVVRGDSAAYFCASSPRTGGSSNEKLFFGSGTQLSVL.

This clonotype was found many times. The chain has TRBV12-3 or TRBV12-4 and TRBJ2-5; 14 bases map to TRBD2. J was trimmed by 3 bases and V by 7 bases; bases with no gene match: 4. This CDR3 region has 15 residues. The chain's CDR3 is CASTTSGRGKETQYF. Written as DNA, the CDR3 is TGTGCCAGCACGACTAGCGGGAGGGGAAAAGAGACCCAGTACTTC.

This clonotype was seen many times. This chain links TRBV7-9 with TRBJ1-1; D is perhaps TRBD1 (5 bases). V was pared by 4 bases and J by 8 bases, with 14 bases between. The CDR3 runs 13 residues. CDR1 and CDR2 (germline): SEHNR, FQNEAQ (reference sequence). The CDR3: CASSYGGEKEAFF. For the CDR3, the DNA is TGTGCCAGCAGCTACGGGGGGGAAAAAGAAGCTTTCTTT.

There are many counts of this clonotype. The chain joins TRBV3-1 to TRBJ1-2; 8 bases line up with TRBD1. This CDR3 spans 14 amino acids. Trimming took 4 bases from V and 6 from J; bases not matched to a gene: 7. Germline loops: CDR1 LGHDT, CDR2 YNNKEL (reference sequence). The CDR3 spells CASSPSGQGNGYTF. CDR3 DNA: TGTGCCAGCAGCCCTTCCGGACAGGGTAATGGCTACACCTTC.

This clonotype has ten or more counts. The V call is TRBV12-3 or TRBV12-4, the J call TRBJ2-5; D possibly corresponds to TRBD2 (6 bases). The germline V and J ends were trimmed by 8 bases and 0 bases, with 13 bases remaining between them. There are 14 residues in the CDR3. CDR3 nucleotide sequence: TGTGCCAGCTTAACTGGGGGGTACCAAGAGACCCAGTACTTC. Its protein is CASLTGGYQETQYF.

This clonotype was recorded at least ten times. The rearrangement joins TRBV5-1 to TRBJ1-6; the D gene is possibly TRBD1 (5 bases). V was shortened by 4 bases and J by 5 bases, with 22 bases between the two germline ends. In germline, CDR1 is SGHRS, CDR2 YFSETQ. This CDR3 has 18 amino acids. The CDR3 loop is CASSPRDPRAADNSPLHF. CDR3 sequence (DNA): TGCGCCAGCAGCCCGCGGGACCCTCGGGCGGCTGATAATTCACCCCTCCACTTT.

The CDR3 reads CSVDQGEQYF. DNA of the CDR3: TGCAGCGTCGACCAGGGCGAGCAGTACTTC. The V call is TRBV29-1, the J call TRBJ2-7; a possible D gene is TRBD1 (5 bases). Germline lookup yields CDR1 SQVTM and CDR2 ANQGSEA. The CDR3 length is 10 residues. V lost 6 bases and J lost 6, with 9 bases in between.

This rearrangement joins TRBV28 to TRBJ2-7, with TRBD1 matching over 8 bases. Germline V gene data show CDR1 as MDHEN and CDR2 as SYDVKM. The CDR3 totals 12 residues. The CDR3 DNA sequence: TGTGTTACTACAGGGGGGCACTACGAGCAGTACTTC. Protein sequence: CVTTGGHYEQYF.